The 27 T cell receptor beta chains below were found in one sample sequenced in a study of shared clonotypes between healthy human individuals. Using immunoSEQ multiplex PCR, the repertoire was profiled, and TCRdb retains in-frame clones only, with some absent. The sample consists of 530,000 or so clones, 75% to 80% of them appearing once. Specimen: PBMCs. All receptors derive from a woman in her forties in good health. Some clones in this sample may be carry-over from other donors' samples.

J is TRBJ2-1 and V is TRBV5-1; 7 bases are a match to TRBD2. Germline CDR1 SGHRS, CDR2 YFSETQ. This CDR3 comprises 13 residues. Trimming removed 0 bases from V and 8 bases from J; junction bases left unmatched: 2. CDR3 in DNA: TGCGCCAGCAGCTTGGTTAGCGGGCATGAGCAGTTCTTC. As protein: CASSLVSGHEQFF.

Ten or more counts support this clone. The CDR3 spells CASSLVGGGPQHF. The DNA for the CDR3 is TGTGCCAGCAGCTTGGTAGGGGGCGGGCCCCAGCATTTT. The chain recombines TRBV5-5 with TRBJ1-5; 7 nucleotides match TRBD1. CDR1 is SGHKS, CDR2 YYEKEE, per germline (reference sequence). V gave up 0 bases and J gave up 9 bases; unmatched junction bases: 3. This CDR3 comprises 13 residues.

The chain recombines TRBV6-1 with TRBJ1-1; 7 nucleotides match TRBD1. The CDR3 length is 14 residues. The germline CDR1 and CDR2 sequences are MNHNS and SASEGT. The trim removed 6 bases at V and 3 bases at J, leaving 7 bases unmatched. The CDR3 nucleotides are TGTGCCAGCAGAGAACAGGGGTTGTACACTGAAGCTTTCTTT. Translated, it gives CASREQGLYTEAFF.

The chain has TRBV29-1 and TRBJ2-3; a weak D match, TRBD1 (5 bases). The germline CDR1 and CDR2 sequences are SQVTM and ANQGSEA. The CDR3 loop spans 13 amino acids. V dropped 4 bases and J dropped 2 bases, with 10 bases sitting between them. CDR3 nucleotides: TGCAGCGTTGTGAACAGGTCCACAGATACGCAGTATTTT. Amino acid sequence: CSVVNRSTDTQYF.

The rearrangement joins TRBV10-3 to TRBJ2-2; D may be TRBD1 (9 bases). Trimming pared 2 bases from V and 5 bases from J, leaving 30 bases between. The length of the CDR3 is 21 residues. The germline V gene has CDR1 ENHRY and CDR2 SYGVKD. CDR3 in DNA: TGTGCCATCAGTGAGCACCGGGACAGGGCTCCATCAGCGGGAGCAACCGGGGAGCTGTTTTTT. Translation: CAISEHRDRAPSAGATGELFF.

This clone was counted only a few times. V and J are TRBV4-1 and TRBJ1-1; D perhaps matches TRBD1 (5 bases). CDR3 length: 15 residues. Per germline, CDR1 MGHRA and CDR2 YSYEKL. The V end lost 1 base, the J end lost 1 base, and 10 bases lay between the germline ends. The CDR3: CASSQADQGNTEAFF. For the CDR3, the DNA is TGCGCCAGCAGCCAAGCTGATCAGGGGAACACTGAAGCTTTCTTT.

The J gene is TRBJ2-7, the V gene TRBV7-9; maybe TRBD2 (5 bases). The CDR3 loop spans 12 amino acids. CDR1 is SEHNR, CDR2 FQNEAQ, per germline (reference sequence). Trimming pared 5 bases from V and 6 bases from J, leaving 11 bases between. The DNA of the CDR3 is TGTGCCAGCAGCCAAGAGGGTGGCGAGCAGTACTTC. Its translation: CASSQEGGEQYF.

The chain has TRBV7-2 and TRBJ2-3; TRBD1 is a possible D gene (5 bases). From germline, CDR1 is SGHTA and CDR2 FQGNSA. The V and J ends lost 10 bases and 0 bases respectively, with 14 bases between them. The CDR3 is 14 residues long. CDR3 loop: CATAKGHSTDTQYF. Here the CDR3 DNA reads TGTGCCACCGCGAAGGGGCATAGCACAGATACGCAGTATTTT. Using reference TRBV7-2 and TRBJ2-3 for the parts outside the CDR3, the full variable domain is GAGVSQSPSNKVTEKGKDVELRCDPISGHTALYWYRQSLGQGLEFLIYFQGNSAPDKSGLPSDRFSAERTGGSVSTLTIQRTQQEDSAVYLCATAKGHSTDTQYFGPGTRLTVL.

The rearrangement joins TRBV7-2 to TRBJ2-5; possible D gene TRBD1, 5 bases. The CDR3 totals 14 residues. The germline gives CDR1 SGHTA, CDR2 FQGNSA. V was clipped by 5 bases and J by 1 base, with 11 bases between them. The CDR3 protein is CASSRDSPQETQYF. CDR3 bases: TGTGCCAGCAGCAGAGACAGCCCCCAAGAGACCCAGTACTTC. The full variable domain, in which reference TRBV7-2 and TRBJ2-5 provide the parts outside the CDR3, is GAGVSQSPSNKVTEKGKDVELRCDPISGHTALYWYRQSLGQGLEFLIYFQGNSAPDKSGLPSDRFSAERTGGSVSTLTIQRTQQEDSAVYLCASSRDSPQETQYFGPGTRLLVL.

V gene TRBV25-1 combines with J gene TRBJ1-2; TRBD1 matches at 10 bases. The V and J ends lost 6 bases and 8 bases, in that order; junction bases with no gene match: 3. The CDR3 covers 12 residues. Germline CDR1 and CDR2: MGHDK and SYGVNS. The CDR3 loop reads CASRDRGTGYTF. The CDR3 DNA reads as TGTGCCAGCAGGGACAGGGGGACCGGCTACACCTTC.

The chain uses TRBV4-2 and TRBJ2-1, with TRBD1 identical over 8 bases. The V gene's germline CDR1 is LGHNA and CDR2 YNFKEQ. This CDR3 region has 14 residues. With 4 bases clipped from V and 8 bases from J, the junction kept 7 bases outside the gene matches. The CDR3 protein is CASSPRTGLDEQFF. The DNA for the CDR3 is TGTGCCAGCAGCCCCAGGACAGGGCTGGATGAGCAGTTCTTC.

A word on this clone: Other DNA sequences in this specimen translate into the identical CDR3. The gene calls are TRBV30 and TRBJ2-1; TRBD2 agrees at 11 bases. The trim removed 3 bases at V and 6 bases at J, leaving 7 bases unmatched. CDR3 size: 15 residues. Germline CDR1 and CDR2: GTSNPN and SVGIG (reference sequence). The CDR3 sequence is CAWSIAGGPFNEQFF. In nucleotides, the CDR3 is TGTGCCTGGAGCATAGCGGGAGGGCCCTTCAATGAGCAGTTCTTC.

The CDR3 is CASSLIAGGAYEQYF. CDR3 DNA: TGTGCCAGCAGCTTAATCGCGGGAGGTGCCTACGAGCAGTACTTC. This rearrangement joins TRBV7-3 to TRBJ2-7; 8 nucleotides align to TRBD2. The CDR3 has 15 residues. CDR1 and CDR2 from the germline V gene are SGHTA and FQGTGA. Trimming at V came to 1 base and at J to 2 bases, leaving 4 bases not matched to a gene.

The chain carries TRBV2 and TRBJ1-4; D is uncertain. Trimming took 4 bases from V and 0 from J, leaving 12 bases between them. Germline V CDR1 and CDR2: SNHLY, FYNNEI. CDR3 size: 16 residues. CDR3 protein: CASSGVLLATNEKLFF. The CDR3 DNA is TGTGCCAGCAGTGGGGTCCTGTTGGCAACTAATGAAAAACTGTTTTTT. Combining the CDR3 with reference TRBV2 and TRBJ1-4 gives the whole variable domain EPEVTQTPSHQVTQMGQEVILRCVPISNHLYFYWYRQILGQKVEFLVSFYNNEISEKSEIFDDQFSVERPDGSNFTLKIRSTKLEDSAMYFCASSGVLLATNEKLFFGSGTQLSVL.

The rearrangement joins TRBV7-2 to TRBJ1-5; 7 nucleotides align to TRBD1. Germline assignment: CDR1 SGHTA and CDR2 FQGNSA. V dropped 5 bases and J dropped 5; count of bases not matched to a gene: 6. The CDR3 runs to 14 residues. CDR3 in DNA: TGTGCCAGCAGCCCACAGGGGTCTTATCAGCCCCAGCATTTT. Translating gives CASSPQGSYQPQHF.

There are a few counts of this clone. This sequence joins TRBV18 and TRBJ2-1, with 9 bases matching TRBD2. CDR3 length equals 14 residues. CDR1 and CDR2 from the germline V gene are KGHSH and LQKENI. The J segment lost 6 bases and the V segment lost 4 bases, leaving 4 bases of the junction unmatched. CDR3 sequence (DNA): TGTGCCAGCTCACGTAGCGGGAGTCTCAATGAGCAGTTCTTC. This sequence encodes CASSRSGSLNEQFF.

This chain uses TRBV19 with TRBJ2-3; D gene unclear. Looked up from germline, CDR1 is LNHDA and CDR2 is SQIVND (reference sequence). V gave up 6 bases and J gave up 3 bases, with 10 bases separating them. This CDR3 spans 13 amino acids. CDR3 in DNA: TGTGCCAGTAGAGGTCCGGGTACAGATACGCAGTATTTT. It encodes CASRGPGTDTQYF.

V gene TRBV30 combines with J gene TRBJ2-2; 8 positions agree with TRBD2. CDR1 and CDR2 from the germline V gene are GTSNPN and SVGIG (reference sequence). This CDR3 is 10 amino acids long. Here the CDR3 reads CATSVGELFF. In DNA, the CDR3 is TGTGCGACTAGCGTCGGGGAGCTGTTTTTT.

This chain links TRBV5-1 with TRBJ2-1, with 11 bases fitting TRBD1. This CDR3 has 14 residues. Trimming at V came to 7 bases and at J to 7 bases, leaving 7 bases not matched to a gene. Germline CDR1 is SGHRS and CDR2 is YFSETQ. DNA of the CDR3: TGCGCCAGCCGGGGGACAGGGGGTAGAAATGAGCAGTTCTTC. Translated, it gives CASRGTGGRNEQFF.

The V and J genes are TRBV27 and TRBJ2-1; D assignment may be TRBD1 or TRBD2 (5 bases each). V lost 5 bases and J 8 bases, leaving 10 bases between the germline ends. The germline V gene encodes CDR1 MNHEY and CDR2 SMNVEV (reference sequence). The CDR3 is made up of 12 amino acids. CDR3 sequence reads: CASSPGRDEQFF. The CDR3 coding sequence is TGTGCCAGCAGTCCGGGGCGGGATGAGCAGTTCTTC.

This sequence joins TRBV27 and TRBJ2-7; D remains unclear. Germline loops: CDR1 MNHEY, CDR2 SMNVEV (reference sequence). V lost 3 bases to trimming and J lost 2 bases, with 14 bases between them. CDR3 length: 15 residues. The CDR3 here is CASSLSRADPYEQYF. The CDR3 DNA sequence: TGTGCCAGCAGTTTGAGTCGGGCCGACCCCTACGAGCAGTACTTC.

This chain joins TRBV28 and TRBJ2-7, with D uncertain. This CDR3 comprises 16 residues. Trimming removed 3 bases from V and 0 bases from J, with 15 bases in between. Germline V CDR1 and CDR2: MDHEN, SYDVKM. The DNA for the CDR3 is TGTGCCAGCAGTTTCGGTACTCCCCCTAGCTCCTACGAGCAGTACTTC. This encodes CASSFGTPPSSYEQYF.

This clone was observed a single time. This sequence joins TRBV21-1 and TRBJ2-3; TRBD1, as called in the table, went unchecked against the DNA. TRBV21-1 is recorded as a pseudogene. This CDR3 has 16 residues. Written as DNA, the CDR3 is TGTGCCAGCAGCAAAGGACAGGGTATGAAGACAGATACGCAGTATTTT. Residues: CASSKGQGMKTDTQYF.

CDR3 sequence: CASSPPIRNSYEQYF. As DNA, the CDR3 is TGTGCCAGCTCACCACCTATCAGGAACTCCTACGAGCAGTACTTC. The V gene is TRBV18, the J gene TRBJ2-7; D is uncertain. Looked up from germline, CDR1 is KGHSH and CDR2 is LQKENI. V dropped 0 bases and J dropped 0 bases, with 9 bases sitting between them. The CDR3 covers 15 residues.

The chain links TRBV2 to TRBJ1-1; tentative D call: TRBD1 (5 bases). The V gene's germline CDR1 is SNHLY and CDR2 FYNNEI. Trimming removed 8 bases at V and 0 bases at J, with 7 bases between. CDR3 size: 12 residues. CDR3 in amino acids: CASRGMNTEAFF. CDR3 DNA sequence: TGTGCCAGCCGGGGCATGAACACTGAAGCTTTCTTT.

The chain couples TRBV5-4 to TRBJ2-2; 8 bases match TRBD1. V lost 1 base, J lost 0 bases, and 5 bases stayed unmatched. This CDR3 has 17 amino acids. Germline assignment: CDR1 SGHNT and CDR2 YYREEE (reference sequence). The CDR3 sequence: CASSLRQGAPNTGELFF. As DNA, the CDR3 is TGTGCCAGCAGCTTGAGGCAGGGGGCGCCGAACACCGGGGAGCTGTTTTTT.

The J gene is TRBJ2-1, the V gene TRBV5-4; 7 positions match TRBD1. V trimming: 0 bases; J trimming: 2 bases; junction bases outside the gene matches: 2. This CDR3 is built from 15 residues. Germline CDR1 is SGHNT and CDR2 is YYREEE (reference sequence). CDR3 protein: CASSLGRGTYNEQFF. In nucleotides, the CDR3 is TGTGCCAGCAGCTTGGGCAGGGGGACCTACAATGAGCAGTTCTTC.